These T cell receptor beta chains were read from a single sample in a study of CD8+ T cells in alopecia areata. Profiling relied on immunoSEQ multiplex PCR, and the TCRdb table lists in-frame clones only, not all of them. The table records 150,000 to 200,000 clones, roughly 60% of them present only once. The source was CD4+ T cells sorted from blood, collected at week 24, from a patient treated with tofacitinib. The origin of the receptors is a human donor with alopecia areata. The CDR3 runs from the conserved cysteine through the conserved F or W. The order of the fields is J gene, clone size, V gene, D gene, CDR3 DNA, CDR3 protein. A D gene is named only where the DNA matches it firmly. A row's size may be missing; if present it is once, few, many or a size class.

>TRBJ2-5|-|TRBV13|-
TGTGCCAGCAGCCGCATACAAGAGACCCAGTACTTC
CASSRIQETQYF
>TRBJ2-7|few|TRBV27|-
TGTGCCAGCACCGCCCCCCTACGAACGAGATACGAGCAGTACTTC
CASTAPLRTRYEQYF
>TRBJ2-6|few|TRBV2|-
TGTGCCAGCGCGGGGGCTGGTGGGGCCAACGTCCTGACTTTC
CASAGAGGANVLTF
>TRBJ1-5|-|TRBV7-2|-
TGTGCCAGCAGCACCCCGGACAATAAATTGTCCCAGCATTTT
CASSTPDNKLSQHF
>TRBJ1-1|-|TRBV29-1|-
TGCAGCGTTGATCAGGTTTCTGAAGCTTTCTTT
CSVDQVSEAFF
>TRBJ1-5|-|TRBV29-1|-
TGCAGCGTTGACCTAGGGATAGGCCAGCCCCAGCATTTT
CSVDLGIGQPQHF
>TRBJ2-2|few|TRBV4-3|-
TGCGCCAGCAGCCAAGATAGGGCAGGGGTAGGAACCGGGGAGCTGTTTTTT
CASSQDRAGVGTGELFF
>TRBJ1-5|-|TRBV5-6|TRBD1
TGTGCCAGCAGCCAGGGGACAGGGAGTGGCAATCAGCCCCAGCATTTT
CASSQGTGSGNQPQHF
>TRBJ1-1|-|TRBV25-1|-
TGTGCCAGCAGCAAGGATGCGGTCAAGAACACTGAAGCTTTCTTT
CASSKDAVKNTEAFF
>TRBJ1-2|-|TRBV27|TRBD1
TGTGCCAGCAGTTTATTGGGACAGGGGGCCAGTGGCTACACCTTC
CASSLLGQGASGYTF
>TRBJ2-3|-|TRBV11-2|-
TGTGCCAGCAGCCCCCGCTTGAGCACAGATACGCAGTATTTT
CASSPRLSTDTQYF
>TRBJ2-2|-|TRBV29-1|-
TGCAGTCCTGGGACCGGGGAGCTGTTTTTT
CSPGTGELFF
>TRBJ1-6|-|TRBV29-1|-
TGCAGCGTCGGGACCGACTATAATTCACCCCTCCACTTT
CSVGTDYNSPLHF
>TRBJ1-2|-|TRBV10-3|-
TGTGCCATCAGTGAGTCCAAGGGGACCTATGGCTACACCTTC
CAISESKGTYGYTF
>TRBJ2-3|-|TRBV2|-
TGTGCCAGCAGGCAGGGATCTAGCACAGATACGCAGTATTTT
CASRQGSSTDTQYF
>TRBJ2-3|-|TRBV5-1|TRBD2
TGCGCCAGCAGCGTGAGCGGGGGGCACGCCGATACGCAGTATTTT
CASSVSGGHADTQYF
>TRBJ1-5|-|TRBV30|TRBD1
TGTGCCTGGACCCTAGGGGGCTACAATCAGCCCCAGCATTTT
CAWTLGGYNQPQHF
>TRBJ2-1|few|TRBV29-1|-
TGCAGCGTCCTCGGACCTCACAAGGGTGAGCAGTTCTTC
CSVLGPHKGEQFF
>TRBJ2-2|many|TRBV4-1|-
TGCGCCAGCAGCCAAGTAAGGGAGTTCAAGAACACCGGGGAGCTGTTTTTT
CASSQVREFKNTGELFF
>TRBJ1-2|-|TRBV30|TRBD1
TGTGCCTGGAGTGAGTGGGACAGTAACTATGGCTACACCTTC
CAWSEWDSNYGYTF
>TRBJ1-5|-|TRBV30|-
TGTGCCTGGAGTTTGGGGATCGATCAGCCCCAGCATTTT
CAWSLGIDQPQHF
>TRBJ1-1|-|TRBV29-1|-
TGCAGCGTTGAACCTTCGGGAGAAGCTTTCTTT
CSVEPSGEAFF
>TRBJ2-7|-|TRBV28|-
TGTGCCAGCAGTTCGCCGGACTCCACCTACGAGCAGTACTTC
CASSSPDSTYEQYF
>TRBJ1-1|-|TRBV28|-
TGTGCCAGCACCGTAAGAGGTCTCAAAGCTTTCTTT
CASTVRGLKAFF
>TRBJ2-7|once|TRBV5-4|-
TGTGCCAGCAGCAGGGATGACTCTTCGTACGAGCAGTACTTC
CASSRDDSSYEQYF
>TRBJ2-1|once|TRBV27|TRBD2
TGTGCCAGCAGTTTATCGGGGGGGATTGAGCAGTTCTTC
CASSLSGGIEQFF
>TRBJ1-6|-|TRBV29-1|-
TGCAGCGCCCGAGAAGGAGGGAATTCACCCCTCCACTTT
CSAREGGNSPLHF
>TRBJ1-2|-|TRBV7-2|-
TGTGCCAGCAGCTCGTACCGGGACCGAGCTAACTATGGCTACACCTTC
CASSSYRDRANYGYTF
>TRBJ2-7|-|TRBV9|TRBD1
TGTGCCAGCAGCCCCTCCGAGGGACAGGCTTCCTACGAGCAGTACTTC
CASSPSEGQASYEQYF
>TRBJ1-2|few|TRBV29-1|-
TGCAGCGTTGTAAAGGGTTCCTATGGCTACACCTTC
CSVVKGSYGYTF
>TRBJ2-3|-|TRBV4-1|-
TGCGCCAGCAGCCAAGAAAGGAGTTGGGGCCAACATACAGATACGCAGTATTTT
CASSQERSWGQHTDTQYF
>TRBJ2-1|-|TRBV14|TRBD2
TGTGCCAGCGGCGATCTAGCGGGGGCCTCCTACAATGAGCAGTTCTTC
CASGDLAGASYNEQFF
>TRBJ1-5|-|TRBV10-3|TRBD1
TGTGCCATCAGTGAGTCTGGCGGGACAGGTAATCAGCCCCAGCATTTT
CAISESGGTGNQPQHF
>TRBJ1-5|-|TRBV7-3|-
TGTGCCAGCAGCTTACGGGCCGACGGGCCCCAGCATTTT
CASSLRADGPQHF
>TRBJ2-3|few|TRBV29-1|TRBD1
TGCAGCGTCTCGGGACAGGGGGTGGATACGCAGTATTTT
CSVSGQGVDTQYF
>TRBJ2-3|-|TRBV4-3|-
TGCGCCAGCAGCCAAGCAGGAACAGATACGCAGTATTTT
CASSQAGTDTQYF
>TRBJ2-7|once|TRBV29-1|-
TGCAGCGTTGAATTGGGCTCACATTACGAGCAGTACTTC
CSVELGSHYEQYF
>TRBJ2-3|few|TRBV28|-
TGTGCCAGCATGGAGGAGCCGGGTACGAGCACGCAGTATTTT
CASMEEPGTSTQYF
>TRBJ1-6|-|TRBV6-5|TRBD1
TGTGCCAGCTCCAACACAGGGGTAGATAATTCACCCCTCCACTTT
CASSNTGVDNSPLHF
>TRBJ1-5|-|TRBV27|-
TGTGCCAGCAGGTCAGGGGTTGATCAGCCCCAGCATTTT
CASRSGVDQPQHF
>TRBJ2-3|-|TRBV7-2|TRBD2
TGTGCCAGCAGCTTAGCGGGTAGCGGGGGGCGGCACACAGATACGCAGTATTTT
CASSLAGSGGRHTDTQYF
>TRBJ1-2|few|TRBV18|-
TGTGCCAGCTCACCGGCCGGGGGGCGAGAAGGCTACACCTTC
CASSPAGGREGYTF